The present TCR beta chain was sequenced within a study of blood T cell repertoires in COVID-19. Germline CDR1 reads MNHNY; CDR2 reads SVGAGI (reference sequence). The junction had 7 bases not matched to a gene; V was cut back by 4 bases and J by 4 bases. This CDR3 contains 15 residues. Clones were sequenced by immunoSEQ multiplex PCR, and TCRdb holds only the in-frame ones, with some missing. The table records roughly 150,000 clones, approximately 83% of them present only once. V is TRBV6-6 and J is TRBJ1-5, with 7 bases fitting TRBD1. This clonotype originated in a human donor in a cohort sampled during active COVID-19. Sequenced sample: peripheral blood. For the CDR3, the DNA is TGTGCCAGCAGTTCCGCCGCCAGGGGGAATCAGCCCCAGCATTTT. Protein sequence: CASSSAARGNQPQHF.